This TCR beta chain was recorded in a study of T cells after yellow fever vaccination. Points from the study as a whole: Although the secondary response was weaker, it peaked faster, at day 5 versus 15.

TCRdb reprocessed the 5' RACE reads via MiXCR and lists one record per CDR3 protein. This sample has 50,000 to 60,000 distinct CDR3 sequences, with 6.6% found just once. This CDR3 region has 15 residues. Germline CDR1 reads SGHKS; CDR2 reads YYEKEE (reference sequence). Trimming left V 3 bases short and J 3 bases short, with 12 bases between. Source: CD8+ T cells not binding an NS4B(214-222) dextramer, sorted from PBMCs, taken approximately 40 days after the first yellow fever vaccination. This clonotype was obtained from a man between 18 and 29 years old who received the YFV17D yellow fever vaccine. This rearrangement joins TRBV5-5 to TRBJ2-2; D might be TRBD1 (5 bases). CDR3: CASSSGHRYTGELFF. DNA for the CDR3: TGTGCCAGCAGCTCCGGACATCGATACACCGGGGAGCTGTTTTTT.